A single sample gave rise to the 4 T cell receptor beta chains below, sequenced in a study of PD-1 blockade in mismatch repair-deficient tumors. The assay was immunoSEQ multiplex PCR, and TCRdb's table has in-frame clones only and misses some. The top ten clones hold approximately 5.5% of a sample with 70,000 to 95,000 clones, approximately 78% of them seen once. The sample was peripheral blood, taken 44 weeks after starting pembrolizumab. The receptors here all came from an adult with mismatch repair-deficient cancer.

This sequence joins TRBV11-2 and TRBJ1-1; D is uncertain. V was pared by 0 bases and J by 0 bases, with 8 bases between. Looked up from germline, CDR1 is SGHAT and CDR2 is FQNNGV. The CDR3 extends over 15 amino acids. This CDR3 reads CASSLEAGMNTEAFF. CDR3 coding DNA: TGTGCCAGCAGCTTAGAAGCAGGTATGAACACTGAAGCTTTCTTT.

The CDR3 DNA reads TGTGCCAGCAGCAAAGAACGGGGTGGCGGCTACACCTTC. Encoded protein: CASSKERGGGYTF. V and J are TRBV21-1 and TRBJ1-2. TRBV21-1 represents a pseudogene. The CDR3 runs 13 residues.

This clone appeared once. The chain uses TRBV6-1 and TRBJ2-3; 8 bases match TRBD2. V lost 7 bases to trimming and J lost 4 bases; unmatched junction nucleotides: 7. The CDR3 is 14 residues long. CDR1 is MNHNS, CDR2 SASEGT, per germline. CDR3 sequence reads: CASNSGLASDTQYF. Here the CDR3 DNA reads TGTGCCAGCAATTCCGGACTAGCTTCAGATACGCAGTATTTT.

The chain links TRBV10-3 to TRBJ2-3; 7 bases line up with TRBD2. Germline loops: CDR1 ENHRY, CDR2 SYGVKD. The CDR3 spans 17 residues. The V and J ends lost 3 bases and 4 bases, in that order; junction bases with no gene match: 13. CDR3 residues: CAISDTVLAGLPDTQYF. CDR3 bases: TGTGCCATCAGTGATACCGTGTTAGCGGGCCTCCCAGATACGCAGTATTTT.